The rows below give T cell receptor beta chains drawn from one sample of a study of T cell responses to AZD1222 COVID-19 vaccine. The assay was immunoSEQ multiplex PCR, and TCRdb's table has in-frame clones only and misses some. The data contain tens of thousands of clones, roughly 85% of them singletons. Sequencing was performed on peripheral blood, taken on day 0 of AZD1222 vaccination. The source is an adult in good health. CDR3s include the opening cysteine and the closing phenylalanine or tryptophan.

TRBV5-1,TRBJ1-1,CASSLQDGNTEAFF
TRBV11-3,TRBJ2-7,CASSRSSLESYEQYF
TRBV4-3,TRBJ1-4,CASSQDPGTLFF
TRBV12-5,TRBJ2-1,CASGPRGAENEQFF
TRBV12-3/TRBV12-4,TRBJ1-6,CASRTQGYSPLHF
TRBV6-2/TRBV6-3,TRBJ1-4,CASSYYRGASNEKLFF
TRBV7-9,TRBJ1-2,CASSLPDRGYTF
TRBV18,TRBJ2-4,CASSPTGGAGFIQYF
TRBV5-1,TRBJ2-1,CASSLGGVGDEQFF
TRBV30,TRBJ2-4,CAWSAPSRDKNIQYF
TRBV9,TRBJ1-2,CASSLRGFYTF
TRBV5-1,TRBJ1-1,CASSLEALATEAFF
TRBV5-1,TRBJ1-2,CASSSQSRTGRYTF
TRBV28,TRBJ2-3,CASWTSFSPDTQYF
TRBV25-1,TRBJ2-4,CASRRGFFSRKAKNIQYF
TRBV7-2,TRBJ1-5,CASSLIPSSNQPQHF